The source of this T cell receptor (beta chain) is a study of cytomegalovirus exposure and HLA in healthy donors. CDR1 MGHRA and CDR2 YSYEKL come from the germline V gene. The V end lost 3 bases, the J end lost 10 bases, and 24 bases lay between the germline ends. CDR3 size: 17 residues. The PCR ran on 60 Vbeta and 13 Jbeta primers. Here immunoSEQ multiplex PCR was the method, and the copy in TCRdb shows in-frame clones only, minus some. The table has 120,000 or so clones, 80% seen once; the top ten hold 8.9%. The receptor was isolated from a man under 40 in good health and CMV-seropositive. The gene calls are TRBV4-1 and TRBJ1-4, with TRBD1 as a possible D gene (6 bases). Sequencing was done on a sample of PBMCs. As DNA, the CDR3 is TGCGCCAGCAGCCACGGGACCGGTCGAGCTAAGGGGGTAAAACTGTTTTTT. Amino acids: CASSHGTGRAKGVKLFF.